What follows is one T cell receptor beta chain and its context. TCRdb recomputed calls from the 5' RACE reads with MiXCR, one row per CDR3 protein. Here the sample spans 85,000 to 95,000 distinct CDR3 sequences, 15% to 20% being singletons. These data belong to a study of early T cells in non-severe SARS-CoV-2 infection. V lost 1 base and J lost 0, with 15 bases in between. The CDR3 length is 17 residues. The germline CDR1 and CDR2 sequences are SGDLS and YYNGEE. The rearrangement uses TRBV9 and TRBJ2-3; D gene ambiguous. The source is an adult who was a healthcare worker with PCR-confirmed SARS-CoV-2 infection or an uninfected control (not recorded which). The specimen was whole blood, collected at baseline. The CDR3: CASSVSSRSASTDTQYF. Here the CDR3 DNA reads TGTGCCAGCAGCGTATCGAGCCGGAGCGCCAGCACAGATACGCAGTATTTT. Full variable domain (outside the CDR3, taken from reference TRBV9 and TRBJ2-3): DSGVTQTPKHLITATGQRVTLRCSPRSGDLSVYWYQQSLDQGLQFLIQYYNGEERAKGNILERFSAQQFPDLHSELNLSSLELGDSALYFCASSVSSRSASTDTQYFGPGTRLTVL.